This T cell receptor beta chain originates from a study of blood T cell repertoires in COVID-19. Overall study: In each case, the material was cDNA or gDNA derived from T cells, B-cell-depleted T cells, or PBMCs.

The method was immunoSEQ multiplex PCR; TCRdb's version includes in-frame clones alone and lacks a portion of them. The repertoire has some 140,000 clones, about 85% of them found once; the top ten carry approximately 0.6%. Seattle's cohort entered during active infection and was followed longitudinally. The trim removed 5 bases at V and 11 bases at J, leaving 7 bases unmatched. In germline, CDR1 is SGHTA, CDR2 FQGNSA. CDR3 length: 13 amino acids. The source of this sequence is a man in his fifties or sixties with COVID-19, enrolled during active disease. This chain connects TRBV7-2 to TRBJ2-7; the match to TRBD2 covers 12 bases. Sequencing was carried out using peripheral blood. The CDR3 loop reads CASSPLAGGREYF. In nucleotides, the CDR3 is TGTGCCAGCAGCCCTCTAGCGGGGGGGCGGGAGTACTTC.